This TCR beta chain was sequenced during a study of T-cell memory formation after mild COVID-19. Study at large: The study found TCR clusters largely donor specific.

The TCR alpha and TCR beta cDNA libraries, bearing sample barcodes and UMIs, were generated by 5'RACE using constant-segment primers. TCRdb called the 5' RACE reads again in MiXCR, with one record for every CDR3 protein. The table lists around 130,000 distinct CDR3 sequences, more than 13% of them singletons. A note on this clonotype: Its target is unknown.

Findings and limits, study-wide: The finding that pre-infection memory included some responding clones suggested that cross-reactive memory joined. Shrinking CD4+ clones resided mostly in CM and EM, and CD8+ ones in EMRA.

V was cut by 2 bases and J by 4 bases, with 15 bases left in between. CDR1 is MNHEY, CDR2 SVGAGI, per germline. CDR3 size: 15 residues. The receptor was isolated from an adult woman who had mild COVID-19 (a few samples of this study predate the infection). Cell type and time point are not known. The chain joins TRBV6-5 to TRBJ2-7; D is perhaps TRBD2 (5 bases). The specimen sequenced was PBMCs or a T cell subset sorted from them (not recorded which). Here the CDR3 DNA reads TGTGCCAGCAGTTACCTGGGCGGAGGTTTTTACGAGCAGTACTTC. Translated, it gives CASSYLGGGFYEQYF.